One sample yielded the 5 T cell receptor beta chains listed below, sequenced in a study of T cells in Graves' hyperthyroidism and ophthalmopathy (dated by TCRdb to about 2019). The method behind the library was multiplex PCR. The sample was run on an Illumina HiSeq 2000. TCR beta CDR3 regions were amplified from RNA transcripts. A first-round RT-PCR of the TCR CDR3 used the HTBI primer set with the Qiagen OneStep RT-PCR kit. TCRdb itself trimmed the public reads at Q25 with fastp, ran MiXCR and retained productive beta chains. Each entry merges the rows of one CDR3 protein and shows their most common DNA and genes. This sample gives under 350,000 distinct CDR3 sequences in total; over 15% of them show up just once. Around 57% of the sample goes to the ten largest clones. The specimen sequenced was blood. The receptors stem from a woman between 55 and 75 years old with Graves' ophthalmopathy.

This clonotype was observed at least ten times. The CDR3 spells CASSVAGNEQFF. The CDR3 DNA sequence: TGTGCCAGCAGCGTAGCGGGGAATGAGCAGTTCTTC. This rearrangement joins TRBV9 to TRBJ2-1; a weak D match, TRBD2 (5 bases). V lost 0 bases and J 7 bases, leaving 5 bases between the germline ends. The CDR3 spans 12 residues. Germline CDR1 SGDLS, CDR2 YYNGEE.

This clonotype has ten or more counts. The J gene is TRBJ2-1, the V gene TRBV11-2, with 7 nucleotides matching TRBD1. Germline CDR1 reads SGHAT; CDR2 reads FQNNGV. The CDR3 is made up of 20 amino acids. Germline trimming cut 0 bases from V and 4 bases from J; bases unmatched to any gene: 18. The CDR3 is CASSLDSNMFRDRRYNEQFF. Written as DNA, the CDR3 is TGTGCCAGCAGCTTAGATTCTAATATGTTCCGGGACAGAAGATACAATGAGCAGTTCTTC.

Note on this clonotype: One end of the junction fails to match germline, which may point to a read error. The CDR3 here is CANSSGALMNTEAFF. DNA for the CDR3: TGTGCCAACAGCTCCGGGGCCCTTATGAACACTGAAGCTTTCTTT. This sequence joins TRBV5-4 and TRBJ1-1, with D possibly TRBD1 on 5 matching bases. The CDR3 totals 15 residues. The germline V gene has CDR1 SGHNT and CDR2 YYREEE (reference sequence).

This clonotype was seen a handful of times. The chain uses TRBV20-1 and TRBJ1-1; D remains unclear. The germline CDR1 and CDR2 sequences are DFQATT and SNEGSKA (reference sequence). V was cut by 1 base and J by 6 bases, with 6 bases left in between. The CDR3 is 11 residues long. The CDR3 spells CSARALAEAFF. The CDR3 DNA reads TGCAGTGCTAGAGCTCTCGCTGAAGCTTTCTTT.

This clonotype was seen only a few times. The CDR3 spells CAISDAGTALKKQYF. CDR3 DNA: TGTGCCATCAGTGATGCCGGGACAGCCCTCAAGAAGCAGTACTTC. The rearrangement joins TRBV10-3 to TRBJ2-7; TRBD1 aligns across 7 bases. The germline CDR1 and CDR2 sequences are ENHRY and SYGVKD. Losses at the gene ends were 3 bases for V and 8 bases for J; bases not matched to a gene: 13. The CDR3 length is 15 residues.